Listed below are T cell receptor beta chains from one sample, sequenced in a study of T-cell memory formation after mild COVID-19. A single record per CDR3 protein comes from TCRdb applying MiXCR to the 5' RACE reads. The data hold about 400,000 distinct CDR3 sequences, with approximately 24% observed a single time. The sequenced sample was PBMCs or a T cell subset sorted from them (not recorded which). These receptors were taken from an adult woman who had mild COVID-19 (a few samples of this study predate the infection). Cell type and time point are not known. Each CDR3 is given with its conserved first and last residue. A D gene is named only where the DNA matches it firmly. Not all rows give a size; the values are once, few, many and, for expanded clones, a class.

cdr3_nt: TGTGCCAGCCGCCTTGGGCCGGGGGCCAACAATGAGCAGTTCTTC
cdr3_aa: CASRLGPGANNEQFF
v_call: TRBV11-1
clone_size: NA
j_call: TRBJ2-1
d_call: NA

cdr3_nt: TGTGCCAGTAGTATTCTCCCTGCCTACGAGCAGTACTTC
cdr3_aa: CASSILPAYEQYF
v_call: TRBV19
clone_size: NA
j_call: TRBJ2-7
d_call: NA

cdr3_nt: TGTGCCAGCAGCTTCCAAACACATGGCTACACCTTC
cdr3_aa: CASSFQTHGYTF
v_call: TRBV7-9
clone_size: few
j_call: TRBJ1-2
d_call: NA

cdr3_nt: TGTGCCAGCAGCTTAATACTAGCGGGATACACAGATACGCAGTATTTT
cdr3_aa: CASSLILAGYTDTQYF
v_call: TRBV7-9
clone_size: NA
j_call: TRBJ2-3
d_call: TRBD2

cdr3_nt: TGTGCCAGCTCACCACAGCAGGGGGACACTGAAGCTTTCTTT
cdr3_aa: CASSPQQGDTEAFF
v_call: TRBV18
clone_size: few
j_call: TRBJ1-1
d_call: TRBD1

cdr3_nt: TGTGCCAGCAGCTTACGTGACTGGTCTAACTATGGCTACACCTTC
cdr3_aa: CASSLRDWSNYGYTF
v_call: TRBV7-8
clone_size: many
j_call: TRBJ1-2
d_call: NA

cdr3_nt: TGCAGCTACCAGGGAGATAGCAATCAGCCCCAGCATTTT
cdr3_aa: CSYQGDSNQPQHF
v_call: TRBV29-1
clone_size: few
j_call: TRBJ1-5
d_call: NA

cdr3_nt: TGTGCCACCAGTAAACCGGGACTAGCGGTCTTAGATACGCAGTATTTT
cdr3_aa: CATSKPGLAVLDTQYF
v_call: TRBV24-1
clone_size: NA
j_call: TRBJ2-3
d_call: TRBD2

cdr3_nt: TGTGCCAGCAGTTACTCCCAGCGGGAGTTAAAGGAGCAGTACTTC
cdr3_aa: CASSYSQRELKEQYF
v_call: TRBV6-8
clone_size: NA
j_call: TRBJ2-7
d_call: TRBD2

cdr3_nt: TGTGCCACCAGTGACATGGACAATAACTATGGCTACACCTTC
cdr3_aa: CATSDMDNNYGYTF
v_call: TRBV24-1
clone_size: NA
j_call: TRBJ1-2
d_call: NA

cdr3_nt: TGCAGCGTTGCCAAGACAGGAATCTCCTACGAGCAGTACTTC
cdr3_aa: CSVAKTGISYEQYF
v_call: TRBV29-1
clone_size: NA
j_call: TRBJ2-7
d_call: NA

cdr3_nt: TGCAGTGCCTCGGAAGGACTTCTGACCTACGAGCAGTACTTC
cdr3_aa: CSASEGLLTYEQYF
v_call: TRBV20-1
clone_size: NA
j_call: TRBJ2-7
d_call: NA

cdr3_nt: TGTGCCAGTAGTATTGGAGAAGGTAACTACGAGCAGTACTTC
cdr3_aa: CASSIGEGNYEQYF
v_call: TRBV19
clone_size: few
j_call: TRBJ2-7
d_call: NA

cdr3_nt: TGTGCCAGCACTCGGAGCCAGGGGGTCTCCCCATACAATGAGCAGTTCTTC
cdr3_aa: CASTRSQGVSPYNEQFF
v_call: TRBV7-9
clone_size: NA
j_call: TRBJ2-1
d_call: TRBD1

cdr3_nt: TGCAGCGCTATCCACACTAACCCGGGGGCTTTCTTT
cdr3_aa: CSAIHTNPGAFF
v_call: TRBV29-1
clone_size: NA
j_call: TRBJ1-1
d_call: NA

cdr3_nt: TGTGCCAGCAGCCGGGCGGGCGACGAGCAGTACTTC
cdr3_aa: CASSRAGDEQYF
v_call: TRBV7-6
clone_size: few
j_call: TRBJ2-7
d_call: NA

cdr3_nt: TGTGCCAGCAGTTATGGCAGGGCCCGCTCTGGAAACACCATATATTTT
cdr3_aa: CASSYGRARSGNTIYF
v_call: TRBV6-5
clone_size: few
j_call: TRBJ1-3
d_call: NA

cdr3_nt: TGTGCCAGTAGCGGGTTTGCGAATGAGCAGTTCTTC
cdr3_aa: CASSGFANEQFF
v_call: TRBV19
clone_size: many
j_call: TRBJ2-1
d_call: NA

cdr3_nt: TGCGCCAGCAGCTTGGGACTAGCGGGGAGCGGAGATACGCAGTATTTT
cdr3_aa: CASSLGLAGSGDTQYF
v_call: TRBV5-1
clone_size: few
j_call: TRBJ2-3
d_call: TRBD2

cdr3_nt: TGTGCCAGCAGCCCGGACGGGGACAATGAGCAGTTCTTC
cdr3_aa: CASSPDGDNEQFF
v_call: TRBV6-5
clone_size: NA
j_call: TRBJ2-1
d_call: NA

cdr3_nt: TGTGCCAGCTCACCGGGTGTGAACACTGAAGCTTTCTTT
cdr3_aa: CASSPGVNTEAFF
v_call: TRBV18
clone_size: many
j_call: TRBJ1-1
d_call: NA

cdr3_nt: TGCAGCGTTCTTCCTTTAGGGGGACACACTGAAGCTTTCTTT
cdr3_aa: CSVLPLGGHTEAFF
v_call: TRBV29-1
clone_size: NA
j_call: TRBJ1-1
d_call: NA

cdr3_nt: TGTGCCAGCAGCTCCGAGACAGGCTACGAGCAGTACTTC
cdr3_aa: CASSSETGYEQYF
v_call: TRBV7-9
clone_size: few
j_call: TRBJ2-7
d_call: NA

cdr3_nt: TGTGCCAGCAGTAGGGCGGGGGCCGGGAACTGGGGCACTGAAGCTTTCTTT
cdr3_aa: CASSRAGAGNWGTEAFF
v_call: TRBV6-1
clone_size: few
j_call: TRBJ1-1
d_call: NA

cdr3_nt: TGTGCCAGCTCCGTCCTCTACGGGGGGATTGACACCGGGGAGCTGTTTTTT
cdr3_aa: CASSVLYGGIDTGELFF
v_call: TRBV7-3
clone_size: few
j_call: TRBJ2-2
d_call: TRBD2

cdr3_nt: TGTGCCAGCACCAAGGGGATTAGCTCCTACAATGAGCAGTTCTTC
cdr3_aa: CASTKGISSYNEQFF
v_call: TRBV6-2/TRBV6-3
clone_size: NA
j_call: TRBJ2-1
d_call: NA

cdr3_nt: TGTGCCAGCAGCTCCGGGACTTACAATGAGCAGTTCTTC
cdr3_aa: CASSSGTYNEQFF
v_call: TRBV7-9
clone_size: many
j_call: TRBJ2-1
d_call: NA

cdr3_nt: TGCAGTGCTAGCGGGGGAGGTTACAATGAGCAGTTCTTC
cdr3_aa: CSASGGGYNEQFF
v_call: TRBV20-1
clone_size: NA
j_call: TRBJ2-1
d_call: NA

cdr3_nt: TGTGCCAGCAGTCGAGCTGGAACGATTAGCAATCAGCCCCAGCATTTT
cdr3_aa: CASSRAGTISNQPQHF
v_call: TRBV2
clone_size: NA
j_call: TRBJ1-5
d_call: NA

cdr3_nt: TGCAGCGTAGAAGCCGGGACAGTTACCTACGAGCAGTACTTC
cdr3_aa: CSVEAGTVTYEQYF
v_call: TRBV29-1
clone_size: few
j_call: TRBJ2-7
d_call: TRBD1

cdr3_nt: TGTGCCAGCAGCGCCGGGACTAGCGCGAACGAGCAGTACTTC
cdr3_aa: CASSAGTSANEQYF
v_call: TRBV9
clone_size: few
j_call: TRBJ2-7
d_call: TRBD2

cdr3_nt: TGTGCCAGCAGCTTAGAAATTGAATATTGGGTAGATACGCAGTATTTT
cdr3_aa: CASSLEIEYWVDTQYF
v_call: TRBV7-2
clone_size: once
j_call: TRBJ2-3
d_call: NA

cdr3_nt: TGCAGTGCTAGACAGGGGAACCTCTATGGCTACACCTTC
cdr3_aa: CSARQGNLYGYTF
v_call: TRBV20-1
clone_size: NA
j_call: TRBJ1-2
d_call: NA

cdr3_nt: TGTGCCAGCAGTGTATTGGCAGGGGCCTATGGCTACACCTTC
cdr3_aa: CASSVLAGAYGYTF
v_call: TRBV6-4
clone_size: NA
j_call: TRBJ1-2
d_call: NA

cdr3_nt: TGTGCCAGCAGCGTGGCCTTTACAGGGACCCACGAGCAGTACTTC
cdr3_aa: CASSVAFTGTHEQYF
v_call: TRBV9
clone_size: few
j_call: TRBJ2-7
d_call: NA

cdr3_nt: TGTGCCAGCAGCGTCAGCGGGGTCTCCTACGAGCAGTACTTC
cdr3_aa: CASSVSGVSYEQYF
v_call: TRBV9
clone_size: few
j_call: TRBJ2-7
d_call: TRBD2

cdr3_nt: TGTGCCAGCAGCTCGGGGACCATGAGGACCGGGGAGCTGTTTTTT
cdr3_aa: CASSSGTMRTGELFF
v_call: TRBV5-5
clone_size: NA
j_call: TRBJ2-2
d_call: NA

cdr3_nt: TGTGCCAGCAGAGCCGGACTTTCGAACACCGGGGAGCTGTTTTTT
cdr3_aa: CASRAGLSNTGELFF
v_call: TRBV6-1
clone_size: few
j_call: TRBJ2-2
d_call: NA

cdr3_nt: TGTGCCAGCAGTTTTGGCAGTATGAACACTGAAGCTTTCTTT
cdr3_aa: CASSFGSMNTEAFF
v_call: TRBV12-3/TRBV12-4
clone_size: many
j_call: TRBJ1-1
d_call: NA

cdr3_nt: TGTGCCAGCAGCTCCGCCAGTGCCCTTGACGGTGGTGGCTACACCTTC
cdr3_aa: CASSSASALDGGGYTF
v_call: TRBV5-4
clone_size: NA
j_call: TRBJ1-2
d_call: NA

cdr3_nt: TGTGCCAGCAGCTATCGATGGGAGGGCACTGAAGCTTTCTTT
cdr3_aa: CASSYRWEGTEAFF
v_call: TRBV7-8
clone_size: NA
j_call: TRBJ1-1
d_call: NA

cdr3_nt: TGCGCCAGCAGCAAGACCCCCGGGACAGGGGCCGGGGCCAACGTCCTGACTTTC
cdr3_aa: CASSKTPGTGAGANVLTF
v_call: TRBV5-1
clone_size: NA
j_call: TRBJ2-6
d_call: TRBD1

cdr3_nt: TGTGCCACCAGTGAAAGAAGACAGGGAACCTTCACAGATACGCAGTATTTT
cdr3_aa: CATSERRQGTFTDTQYF
v_call: TRBV24-1
clone_size: NA
j_call: TRBJ2-3
d_call: TRBD1

cdr3_nt: TGCAGCGTTGTAGAAGCGGCAGAGTTCTTC
cdr3_aa: CSVVEAAEFF
v_call: TRBV29-1
clone_size: few
j_call: TRBJ2-1
d_call: NA

cdr3_nt: TGCGCCAGCAGCCAAGATCAGGGACTAGCGGGAGGAGGAAACATTCAGTACTTC
cdr3_aa: CASSQDQGLAGGGNIQYF
v_call: TRBV4-3
clone_size: few
j_call: TRBJ2-4
d_call: TRBD2

cdr3_nt: TGCGCCAGCAGCTTCGTAGCGGGTAGCTCCTACAATGAGCAGTTCTTC
cdr3_aa: CASSFVAGSSYNEQFF
v_call: TRBV5-1
clone_size: many
j_call: TRBJ2-1
d_call: TRBD2